These T cell receptor beta chains were read from a single sample in a study of radiation and T cells in renal cell carcinoma. TCRdb keeps only in-frame clones here, not all; method: immunoSEQ multiplex PCR. The table shows about 9,000 clones, with roughly 60% occurring only once. The material sequenced was tumor tissue, taken from a patient whose treatment included radiotherapy and nephrectomy. These receptors originate from a woman between 50 and 59 years old with renal cell carcinoma. The conserved cysteine and the conserved F or W are not part of the CDR3 here. The order of the fields is V gene, J gene, CDR3 length, CDR3 protein.

v_call: TRBV28; j_call: TRBJ1-6; cdr3_length: 16; cdr3_aa: ASSLSRGLGSYNSPLH
v_call: TRBV30; j_call: TRBJ1-1; cdr3_length: 11; cdr3_aa: AGGQGGNTEAF
v_call: TRBV10-1; j_call: TRBJ2-1; cdr3_length: 12; cdr3_aa: ASSAQVSYNEQF
v_call: TRBV27; j_call: TRBJ2-1; cdr3_length: 17; cdr3_aa: ASSLIRLAGRSSYNEQF
v_call: TRBV27; j_call: TRBJ1-5; cdr3_length: 12; cdr3_aa: ASSPGQGNQPQH
v_call: TRBV11-2; j_call: TRBJ2-2; cdr3_length: 14; cdr3_aa: ASSLFGVSNTGELF
v_call: TRBV7-3; j_call: TRBJ2-7; cdr3_length: 11; cdr3_aa: ASSLGQVYEQY
v_call: TRBV27; j_call: TRBJ2-7; cdr3_length: 12; cdr3_aa: ASSLSPLSYEQY
v_call: TRBV14; j_call: TRBJ1-2; cdr3_length: 12; cdr3_aa: ASSRDREIYGYT
v_call: TRBV5-4; j_call: TRBJ2-5; cdr3_length: 12; cdr3_aa: ASSQERTGETQY
v_call: TRBV19; j_call: TRBJ1-5; cdr3_length: 14; cdr3_aa: ASSRGTAGSNQPQH
v_call: TRBV9; j_call: TRBJ1-1; cdr3_length: 11; cdr3_aa: ASNTEGDTEAF
v_call: TRBV7-9; j_call: TRBJ1-4; cdr3_length: 16; cdr3_aa: ASSLGFGLASTNEKLF
v_call: TRBV6-5; j_call: TRBJ1-5; cdr3_length: 12; cdr3_aa: ASSVQGGNQPQH
v_call: TRBV15; j_call: TRBJ2-5; cdr3_length: 15; cdr3_aa: ATSRDGAGEFRETQY
v_call: TRBV7-2; j_call: TRBJ2-3; cdr3_length: 14; cdr3_aa: ASSLVPDSSTDTQY
v_call: TRBV7-3; j_call: TRBJ2-2; cdr3_length: 13; cdr3_aa: ASSLVGAHTGELF
v_call: TRBV5-1; j_call: TRBJ2-5; cdr3_length: 13; cdr3_aa: ASSPLTSGSETQY
v_call: TRBV28; j_call: TRBJ2-3; cdr3_length: 16; cdr3_aa: ASKWGHSGTSGTDTQY
v_call: TRBV7-9; j_call: TRBJ1-2; cdr3_length: 11; cdr3_aa: ASSPQGYYGYT
v_call: TRBV25-1; j_call: TRBJ2-7; cdr3_length: 11; cdr3_aa: ASSDPDDYEQY
v_call: TRBV4-3; j_call: TRBJ2-1; cdr3_length: 13; cdr3_aa: ASSQDGAGWNEQF
v_call: TRBV28; j_call: TRBJ2-7; cdr3_length: 15; cdr3_aa: ASSLLLAGSGLNEQY
v_call: TRBV4-2; j_call: TRBJ2-3; cdr3_length: 12; cdr3_aa: ASSQGGAGDTQY
v_call: TRBV18; j_call: TRBJ2-4; cdr3_length: 14; cdr3_aa: ASSFVGGRAKNIQY
v_call: TRBV28; j_call: TRBJ2-7; cdr3_length: 14; cdr3_aa: ASTFHGQGGSYEQY
v_call: TRBV29-1; j_call: TRBJ1-1; cdr3_length: 11; cdr3_aa: SALRQMNTEAF
v_call: TRBV7-8; j_call: TRBJ1-3; cdr3_length: 14; cdr3_aa: ASSLGAGGFGNTIY
v_call: TRBV7-8; j_call: TRBJ1-5; cdr3_length: 14; cdr3_aa: ASSLRALGVNQPQH
v_call: TRBV7-9; j_call: TRBJ2-7; cdr3_length: 11; cdr3_aa: ASGRVQSYEQY
v_call: TRBV9; j_call: TRBJ1-2; cdr3_length: 13; cdr3_aa: ASSARGQENYGYT
v_call: TRBV13; j_call: TRBJ2-5; cdr3_length: 14; cdr3_aa: ASSLGLAEGQETQY
v_call: TRBV5-1; j_call: TRBJ2-1; cdr3_length: 11; cdr3_aa: ASSNPRENEQF
v_call: TRBV7-9; j_call: TRBJ1-4; cdr3_length: 12; cdr3_aa: ASSSGQGREKLF
v_call: TRBV29-1; j_call: TRBJ2-7; cdr3_length: 13; cdr3_aa: SVEVQGTSTYEQY
v_call: TRBV6-6; j_call: TRBJ2-4; cdr3_length: 13; cdr3_aa: ASSEQGLAKNIQY
v_call: TRBV5-6; j_call: TRBJ1-5; cdr3_length: 13; cdr3_aa: ASSRGTSSNQPQH
v_call: TRBV4-1; j_call: TRBJ1-5; cdr3_length: 14; cdr3_aa: ASLSSRPLSNQPQH
v_call: TRBV5-5; j_call: TRBJ2-2; cdr3_length: 13; cdr3_aa: ASSWTGGPTGELF
v_call: TRBV21-1; j_call: TRBJ1-2; cdr3_length: 9; cdr3_aa: ASSKQDGYT
v_call: TRBV14; j_call: TRBJ2-5; cdr3_length: 13; cdr3_aa: ASSPTYRGPETQY
v_call: TRBV20-1; j_call: TRBJ2-5; cdr3_length: 9; cdr3_aa: SASPMETQY
v_call: TRBV5-1; j_call: TRBJ1-2; cdr3_length: 11; cdr3_aa: ASSLGREDGYT
v_call: TRBV27; j_call: TRBJ2-3; cdr3_length: 13; cdr3_aa: ASRKTDSSTDTQY
v_call: TRBV10-2; j_call: TRBJ1-5; cdr3_length: 12; cdr3_aa: ASTENTGNQPQH
v_call: TRBV5-1; j_call: TRBJ2-3; cdr3_length: 13; cdr3_aa: ASSLVGAGTDTQY
v_call: TRBV7-2; j_call: TRBJ2-1; cdr3_length: 13; cdr3_aa: ASSSGLAGVNEQF
v_call: TRBV7-8; j_call: TRBJ2-7; cdr3_length: 13; cdr3_aa: ASSLVVTSSGEQY
v_call: TRBV28; j_call: TRBJ2-7; cdr3_length: 12; cdr3_aa: AASFLAVSYEQY
v_call: TRBV19; j_call: TRBJ2-2; cdr3_length: 10; cdr3_aa: ASSFLAGELF
v_call: TRBV28; j_call: TRBJ1-5; cdr3_length: 12; cdr3_aa: ASSSGGSNQPQH
v_call: TRBV7-9; j_call: TRBJ2-2; cdr3_length: 12; cdr3_aa: ASSLGRDTGELF
v_call: TRBV2; j_call: TRBJ2-4; cdr3_length: 12; cdr3_aa: ASSEEGQGGIQY
v_call: TRBV6-5; j_call: TRBJ2-1; cdr3_length: 13; cdr3_aa: ASSPWGSGDNEQF
v_call: TRBV6-4; j_call: TRBJ2-2; cdr3_length: 11; cdr3_aa: ASSSFDRGELF
v_call: TRBV7-2; j_call: TRBJ1-1; cdr3_length: 14; cdr3_aa: ASSLETGRLGTEAF
v_call: TRBV9; j_call: TRBJ2-5; cdr3_length: 14; cdr3_aa: ASSPLAGGSQETQY
v_call: TRBV6-4; j_call: TRBJ1-2; cdr3_length: 13; cdr3_aa: ASSDGEGVNYGYT
v_call: TRBV27; j_call: TRBJ2-7; cdr3_length: 12; cdr3_aa: ASSAGTGVYEQY